The 32 T cell receptor beta chains given below trace back to one sample, sequenced in a study of cytomegalovirus exposure and HLA in healthy donors. The PCR employed 60 Vbeta primers together with 13 Jbeta primers. Clones were read by immunoSEQ multiplex PCR, and TCRdb kept only the in-frame ones, dropping some. The data show 100,000 to 150,000 clones, around 69% seen once. The sample comprised PBMCs. The receptors shown here come from a human donor in good health.

The chain combines TRBV28 with TRBJ1-1; tentatively, D is TRBD1 (6 bases). In germline, CDR1 is MDHEN, CDR2 SYDVKM. V lost 4 bases and J lost 1, with 22 bases in between. CDR3 size: 18 residues. In nucleotides, the CDR3 is TGTGCCAGCAGTTCCGATTGGGCCAGGGGAACCTGGAACACTGAAGCTTTCTTT. Translated, it gives CASSSDWARGTWNTEAFF.

The chain links TRBV30 to TRBJ1-2; the match to TRBD1 covers 7 bases. The CDR3 has 13 amino acids. J lost 2 bases, V lost 4 bases, and 4 bases had no gene match. The germline gives CDR1 GTSNPN, CDR2 SVGIG (reference sequence). The CDR3 loop reads CAWNRGPNYGYTF. The CDR3 nucleotides read TGTGCCTGGAATAGGGGGCCCAACTATGGCTACACCTTC. Drawing the rest from reference TRBV30 and TRBJ1-2, the complete variable domain is SQTIHQWPATLVQPVGSPLSLECTVEGTSNPNLYWYRQAAGRGLQLLFYSVGIGQISSEVPQNLSASRPQDRQFILSSKKLLLSDSGFYLCAWNRGPNYGYTFGSGTRLTVV.

V usage is TRBV7-9 and J usage is TRBJ2-7; TRBD1 aligns across 8 bases. The V gene end was trimmed by 4 bases and the J gene end by 5 bases; junction bases not matched to a gene: 4. From germline, CDR1 is SEHNR and CDR2 FQNEAQ (reference sequence). The CDR3 extends over 13 amino acids. The CDR3 nucleotides read TGTGCCAGCAGCTCGACAGGGGAAAACGAGCAGTACTTC. It is translated as CASSSTGENEQYF. Full variable domain (outside the CDR3, taken from reference TRBV7-9 and TRBJ2-7): DTGVSQNPRHKITKRGQNVTFRCDPISEHNRLYWYRQTLGQGPEFLTYFQNEAQLEKSRLLSDRFSAERPKGSFSTLEIQRTEQGDSAMYLCASSSTGENEQYFGPGTRLTVT.

The rearrangement joins TRBV15 to TRBJ2-7; possible D gene TRBD1, 5 bases. Looked up from germline, CDR1 is LNHNV and CDR2 is YYDKDF (reference sequence). The CDR3 runs 14 residues. The germline V and J ends were trimmed by 0 bases and 1 base, with 7 bases remaining between them. As DNA, the CDR3 is TGTGCCACCAGCAGAGAGGCAGGGTCCTACGAGCAGTACTTC. As protein: CATSREAGSYEQYF.

The rearrangement links TRBV6-5 to TRBJ1-1; D is possibly TRBD1 (6 bases). The CDR3 is made up of 12 amino acids. V dropped 8 bases and J dropped 10 bases, with 17 bases sitting between them. Germline V gene data show CDR1 as MNHEY and CDR2 as SVGAGI. The CDR3 here is CASAQPGGAAFF. DNA for the CDR3: TGTGCCAGCGCTCAACCGGGGGGGGCAGCTTTCTTT.

The V and J genes are TRBV9 and TRBJ1-2; maybe TRBD1 (5 bases). Trimming stripped 0 bases from V and 2 bases from J, with 14 bases between. CDR3 length: 16 amino acids. Germline V gene sequence: CDR1 SGDLS, CDR2 YYNGEE. CDR3 in DNA: TGTGCCAGCAGCGTAGATCCGGGGGTAGCCAACTATGGCTACACCTTC. This sequence encodes CASSVDPGVANYGYTF. The full variable domain, in which reference TRBV9 and TRBJ1-2 provide the parts outside the CDR3, is DSGVTQTPKHLITATGQRVTLRCSPRSGDLSVYWYQQSLDQGLQFLIQYYNGEERAKGNILERFSAQQFPDLHSELNLSSLELGDSALYFCASSVDPGVANYGYTFGSGTRLTVV.

The chain couples TRBV28 to TRBJ1-2, with 7 bases lining up with TRBD1. CDR3 length: 17 amino acids. CDR1 is MDHEN, CDR2 SYDVKM, per germline. Trimming at V came to 5 bases and at J to 3 bases, leaving 15 bases not matched to a gene. The CDR3 bases are TGTGCCAGCAGTGGGGCGAGATTCGGAGGGGGCGACTATGGCTACACCTTC. This gives the protein CASSGARFGGGDYGYTF.

This chain links TRBV30 with TRBJ1-2; D remains unclear. The CDR3 consists of 16 residues. The V end lost 5 bases, the J end lost 0 bases, and 19 bases lay between the germline ends. Germline-derived CDR1 and CDR2 are GTSNPN and SVGIG (reference sequence). CDR3 bases: TGTGCCTGGGGTCGACAAAAAGGATGGGCTAACTATGGCTACACCTTC. It specifies CAWGRQKGWANYGYTF.

The J gene is TRBJ1-1, the V gene TRBV10-3; perhaps TRBD1 as D (6 bases). The CDR3 runs 15 residues. Germline CDR1 and CDR2: ENHRY and SYGVKD. Trimming removed 4 bases from V and 6 bases from J, with 18 bases in between. The CDR3 DNA is TGTGCCATCAGTGCGGGGGGGGCGAGGCTCGCTGAAGCTTTCTTT. Amino acids: CAISAGGARLAEAFF.

The chain employs TRBV28 and TRBJ1-3; D is undetermined. Trimming pared 3 bases from V and 0 bases from J, leaving 12 bases between. Germline CDR1 reads MDHEN; CDR2 reads SYDVKM. The CDR3 extends over 16 amino acids. CDR3 DNA: TGTGCCAGCAGTTTGCTACTCGGAGGCTCTGGAAACACCATATATTTT. Its translation is CASSLLLGGSGNTIYF.

J is TRBJ2-3 and V is TRBV19; 7 bases align to TRBD1. CDR3 length: 15 amino acids. CDR1 is LNHDA, CDR2 SQIVND, per germline (reference sequence). The V and J ends lost 3 bases and 4 bases, in that order; junction bases with no gene match: 7. The CDR3 sequence is CASSIEGARADTQYF. The CDR3 DNA is TGTGCCAGTAGTATCGAGGGGGCGCGGGCAGATACGCAGTATTTT.

The chain joins TRBV5-4 to TRBJ2-7, with TRBD1 as a possible D gene (6 bases). This CDR3 is 14 amino acids long. CDR1 and CDR2 (germline): SGHNT, YYREEE (reference sequence). V lost 4 bases, J lost 1 base, and 12 bases lay in between. The CDR3 DNA reads as TGTGCCAGCAGCGGAGGACAGATTTCCTACGAGCAGTACTTC. This sequence encodes CASSGGQISYEQYF.

CDR3 region: CASSLGQGARYEQYF. The DNA for the CDR3 is TGCGCCAGCAGCTTGGGGCAGGGGGCTCGCTACGAGCAGTACTTC. The gene calls are TRBV5-1 and TRBJ2-7; 8 bases fit TRBD1. J gave up 3 bases and V 0 bases, and 5 bases lay outside the gene matches. The CDR3 runs to 15 residues. Germline V gene data show CDR1 as SGHRS and CDR2 as YFSETQ. The full variable domain, completed using reference TRBV5-1 and TRBJ2-7, is KAGVTQTPRYLIKTRGQQVTLSCSPISGHRSVSWYQQTPGQGLQFLFEYFSETQRNKGNFPGRFSGRQFSNSRSEMNVSTLELGDSALYLCASSLGQGARYEQYFGPGTRLTVT.

This chain uses TRBV5-4 with TRBJ2-7; D is undetermined. V was shortened by 4 bases and J by 2 bases, with 16 bases between the two germline ends. The CDR3 runs to 15 residues. Germline V CDR1 and CDR2: SGHNT, YYREEE (reference sequence). This CDR3 reads CASSPDPIAPYEQYF. The DNA of the CDR3 is TGTGCCAGCAGCCCAGACCCGATAGCTCCCTACGAGCAGTACTTC.

V usage is TRBV7-9 and J usage is TRBJ1-2; no clear D gene. The germline V gene has CDR1 SEHNR and CDR2 FQNEAQ (reference sequence). The CDR3 has 12 residues. Trimming removed 5 bases at V and 3 bases at J, with 7 bases between. CDR3 region: CASSPLDYGYTF. CDR3 coding DNA: TGTGCCAGCAGCCCACTGGACTATGGCTACACCTTC. Looking up the rest from reference TRBV7-9 and TRBJ1-2 gives the full variable domain: DTGVSQNPRHKITKRGQNVTFRCDPISEHNRLYWYRQTLGQGPEFLTYFQNEAQLEKSRLLSDRFSAERPKGSFSTLEIQRTEQGDSAMYLCASSPLDYGYTFGSGTRLTVV.

The chain combines TRBV27 with TRBJ2-1, with TRBD2 identical over 8 bases. Unmatched junction bases numbered 6, after V lost 2 bases and J lost 6 bases. CDR3 length equals 15 residues. Looked up from germline, CDR1 is MNHEY and CDR2 is SMNVEV (reference sequence). The CDR3 loop is CASSLQREWGNEQFF. The CDR3 region has the DNA TGTGCCAGCAGTTTACAGCGGGAGTGGGGCAATGAGCAGTTCTTC.

The DNA for the CDR3 is TGTGCCAGCAGCTTAGACGGGGGGAACACTGAAGCTTTCTTT. Translating it yields CASSLDGGNTEAFF. This chain uses TRBV11-3 with TRBJ1-1, with D perhaps matching TRBD1 (5 bases). V lost 0 bases to trimming and J lost 1 base, with 6 bases between them. Germline V gene lookup returns CDR1 SGHNT and CDR2 YENEEA. The CDR3 covers 14 residues.

The V and J genes are TRBV7-3 and TRBJ1-1; D remains unclear. The length of the CDR3 is 15 residues. The germline V gene encodes CDR1 SGHTA and CDR2 FQGTGA. Trimming removed 0 bases at V and 5 bases at J, with 13 bases between. CDR3 amino acids: CASSLTPGFGTEAFF. The CDR3 bases are TGTGCCAGCAGCTTAACTCCGGGGTTCGGTACTGAAGCTTTCTTT.

V usage is TRBV28 and J usage is TRBJ2-3; TRBD2 agrees at 7 bases. After removal of 5 bases from V and 1 base from J, the junction contained 3 bases not matched to a gene. Germline V gene data show CDR1 as MDHEN and CDR2 as SYDVKM. The CDR3 totals 14 residues. For the CDR3, the DNA is TGTGCCAGCAGTGGGAGGGCCGGCACAGATACGCAGTATTTT. Encoded protein: CASSGRAGTDTQYF. Full variable domain (rest looked up from reference TRBV28 and TRBJ2-3): DVKVTQSSRYLVKRTGEKVFLECVQDMDHENMFWYRQDPGLGLRLIYFSYDVKMKEKGDIPEGYSVSREKKERFSLILESASTNQTSMYLCASSGRAGTDTQYFGPGTRLTVL.

A word on this clone: Different DNA sequences within this sample yield the same CDR3. The gene calls are TRBV7-2 and TRBJ1-5; 7 bases fit TRBD1. The CDR3 is made up of 15 amino acids. Germline values: CDR1 SGHTA, CDR2 FQGNSA. Unmatched junction bases numbered 4, after V lost 1 base and J lost 4 bases. For the CDR3, the DNA is TGTGCCAGCAGCTTAGAAGGGACAGAAAATCAGCCCCAGCATTTT. As protein: CASSLEGTENQPQHF.

This clone has a handful of counts. This chain connects TRBV30 to TRBJ1-2, with D possibly being TRBD1 (5 bases). With 4 bases removed from V and 0 bases from J, the gap between germline ends came to 21 bases. This CDR3 region has 17 residues. From germline, CDR1 is GTSNPN and CDR2 SVGIG (reference sequence). CDR3 protein: CAWTPQGASPANYGYTF. In nucleotides, the CDR3 is TGTGCCTGGACCCCCCAAGGGGCCAGCCCGGCTAACTATGGCTACACCTTC.

The CDR3: CASSRGQGTRNTGELFF. The CDR3 DNA sequence: TGTGCCAGCAGCCGCGGACAGGGGACACGGAACACCGGGGAGCTGTTTTTT. The V and J genes are TRBV5-6 and TRBJ2-2, with 9 bases fitting TRBD1. Germline V gives CDR1 SGHDT, CDR2 YYEEEE. The ends lost 4 bases at V and 1 base at J; junction bases unmatched: 8. This CDR3 has 17 amino acids.

This chain connects TRBV27 to TRBJ1-6; TRBD1 matches at 8 bases. V was pared by 2 bases and J by 8 bases, with 5 bases of the junction left unmatched. Germline values: CDR1 MNHEY, CDR2 SMNVEV (reference sequence). The CDR3 covers 15 residues. In DNA, the CDR3 is TGTGCCAGCAGTTTACTGGACAGGGACCATTCACCCCTCCACTTT. Translated: CASSLLDRDHSPLHF.

This clone was counted a single time. The chain combines TRBV25-1 with TRBJ2-3, with 12 positions matching TRBD2. The trim removed 8 bases at V and 0 bases at J, leaving 6 bases unmatched. Germline CDR1 MGHDK, CDR2 SYGVNS. The CDR3 contains 16 residues. In DNA, the CDR3 is TGTGCCAGCGCCCGGACTAGCGGGACTAGCACAGATACGCAGTATTTT. It yields the protein CASARTSGTSTDTQYF.

This sequence joins TRBV15 and TRBJ1-4; D is unresolved. Germline V lookup: CDR1 LNHNV, CDR2 YYDKDF (reference sequence). The CDR3 covers 15 residues. The germline V and J ends were trimmed by 0 bases and 2 bases, with 7 bases remaining between them. In DNA form, the CDR3 reads TGTGCCACCAGCAGAGATCCCCGGACTAATGAAAAACTGTTTTTT. Translation: CATSRDPRTNEKLFF. Using reference TRBV15 and TRBJ1-4 for the parts outside the CDR3, the full variable domain is DAMVIQNPRYQVTQFGKPVTLSCSQTLNHNVMYWYQQKSSQAPKLLFHYYDKDFNNEADTPDNFQSRRPNTSFCFLDIRSPGLGDTAMYLCATSRDPRTNEKLFFGSGTQLSVL.

Notes on this clone: Distinct nucleotide sequences in the sample also encode this CDR3. The chain combines TRBV9 with TRBJ2-3; a possible D gene is TRBD2 (6 bases). There are 15 residues in the CDR3. V was trimmed by 0 bases and J by 0 bases, leaving 8 bases between them. Germline V gene data show CDR1 as SGDLS and CDR2 as YYNGEE. CDR3 sequence (DNA): TGTGCCAGCAGCGTAGTCGGGACTAGCACAGATACGCAGTATTTT. It codes for CASSVVGTSTDTQYF.

This sequence joins TRBV27 and TRBJ1-1; TRBD1 matches 7 bases. V lost 5 bases and J lost 3; bases outside the gene matches: 6. Germline values: CDR1 MNHEY, CDR2 SMNVEV (reference sequence). The CDR3 is made up of 14 amino acids. CDR3 sequence: CASSKTGPHTEAFF. The CDR3 bases are TGTGCCAGCAGTAAGACAGGGCCCCACACTGAAGCTTTCTTT.

A single count supports this clone. The chain combines TRBV21-1 with TRBJ2-7; no check of the table's D call, TRBD2, against the DNA was made. TRBV21-1 is designated a pseudogene. This CDR3 has 14 amino acids. CDR3 coding DNA: TGTGCCAGCAGCCCTACTCCCGAAGCCTACGAGCAGTACTTC. This translates into CASSPTPEAYEQYF.

The chain recombines TRBV30 with TRBJ2-3; 10 positions match TRBD1. The CDR3 consists of 13 residues. CDR1 is GTSNPN, CDR2 SVGIG, per germline (reference sequence). The V segment lost 6 bases and the J segment 4 bases; nucleotides outside the gene matches: 4. The chain's CDR3 is CACRTGGSDTQYF. CDR3 nucleotide sequence: TGTGCCTGCCGGACAGGGGGATCAGATACGCAGTATTTT.

The chain is built from TRBV19 and TRBJ1-5, with TRBD1 matching 7 bases. V shed 5 bases, J shed 5 bases, and the junction held 12 bases outside the gene matches. Per the germline V gene, CDR1 is LNHDA and CDR2 is SQIVND (reference sequence). This CDR3 is built from 16 residues. CDR3 protein: CASSPGGTQGHQPQHF. CDR3 nucleotide sequence: TGTGCCAGTAGTCCAGGGGGGACCCAGGGTCATCAGCCCCAGCATTTT.

Here the CDR3 reads CASSLEATGLGNTIYF. The CDR3 DNA is TGTGCCAGCAGCTTAGAGGCGACAGGGTTAGGAAACACCATATATTTT. J is TRBJ1-3 and V is TRBV7-6, with 7 bases matching TRBD1. Germline trimming cut 1 base from V and 4 bases from J; bases unmatched to any gene: 7. This CDR3 region has 16 residues. CDR1 is SGHVS and CDR2 is FNYEAQ in the germline V gene.

This clone has more than one count but fewer than ten. The chain combines TRBV29-1 with TRBJ1-1; TRBD1 matches 9 bases. Germline V gene data show CDR1 as SQVTM and CDR2 as ANQGSEA. The CDR3 runs 12 residues. The ends lost 4 bases at V and 6 bases at J; junction bases unmatched: 3. In DNA, the CDR3 is TGCAGCGTTGTACAGGGGGCAGCTGAAGCTTTCTTT. Translated: CSVVQGAAEAFF.